This T cell receptor beta chain was profiled in a study of cytomegalovirus exposure and HLA in healthy donors. Findings and caveats of the study: Reportedly, a later analysis found an Asian-associated ancestry cluster had fewer N-insertions than the approximately 670-donor mean. TCR beta chain V- and J-gene trimming was linked, in a later analysis, to a missense variant in DCLRE1C.

Germline CDR1 and CDR2: SQVTM and ANQGSEA. Trimming pared 4 bases from V and 3 bases from J, leaving 7 bases between. The CDR3 length is 11 residues. PCR employed 60 Vbeta and 13 Jbeta primers. In the authors' workflow: Unique TCR beta chains totaled some 88 million in a later count, with around 11 million of them shared. The repertoire was sequenced with immunoSEQ multiplex PCR; TCRdb's copy has only in-frame clones and lacks some. For V, J and clone size, that table is used; D and trimming come from the DNA. This repertoire shows fewer than 95,000 clones, roughly 63% found once; its top ten account for under 8%. Concerning this clone: Its target is not known.

Sequencing was carried out using PBMCs. The chain combines TRBV29-1 with TRBJ2-7; possibly TRBD2 for D (6 bases). The sequence was collected from a young woman in good health and CMV-seronegative. In DNA, the CDR3 is TGCAGCGTTGGGGGGGACTACGAGCAGTACTTC. Its translation is CSVGGDYEQYF.